This T cell receptor (beta chain) emerged from a study of blood T cells in healthy people across ages. There are 17 residues in the CDR3. Germline-derived CDR1 and CDR2 are SGHRS and YFSETQ. The trim removed 4 bases at V and 2 bases at J, leaving 6 bases unmatched. This clonotype came up a few times. Using a J-beta primer mix together with a sample-barcoded 5' primer, a second PCR was run for roughly 6 to 11 cycles. A single record per CDR3 protein comes from TCRdb applying MiXCR to the 5' RACE reads. This table has fewer than 900,000 distinct CDR3 sequences, around 48% appearing once. This TCR was sampled from an older woman in good health. J is TRBJ2-5 and V is TRBV5-1; 15 nucleotides line up with TRBD2. Specimen: blood. DNA for the CDR3: TGCGCCAGCAGCCGATGGACTAGCGGGAGGGAACAAGAGACCCAGTACTTC. The encoded protein is CASSRWTSGREQETQYF.